What follows describes a single TCR beta chain. The antigen remains undetermined. The sample is drawn from a study of identical twins. TCRdb re-analysed the 5' RACE reads in MiXCR, keeping a single row per CDR3 protein. There are 1.5 million to 2 million distinct CDR3 sequences in the sample; more than 30% occur only once, and 0.25% to 0.3% lies in the top ten. There are 15 residues in the CDR3. Germline-derived CDR1 and CDR2 are MNHEY and SVGEGT. V was shortened by 0 bases and J by 2 bases, with 9 bases between the two germline ends. Whole-study findings and limits: Fewer insertions characterized abundant cord blood beta clonotypes, whereas memory repertoires showed none.

This TCR derives from a newborn girl in good health. Sequencing was carried out using cord blood. The V call is TRBV6-2 or TRBV6-3, the J call TRBJ2-3; D unresolved. The CDR3 coding sequence is TGTGCCAGCAGTTACTCCCGAAGGCCCACAGATACGCAGTATTTT. Translation: CASSYSRRPTDTQYF.